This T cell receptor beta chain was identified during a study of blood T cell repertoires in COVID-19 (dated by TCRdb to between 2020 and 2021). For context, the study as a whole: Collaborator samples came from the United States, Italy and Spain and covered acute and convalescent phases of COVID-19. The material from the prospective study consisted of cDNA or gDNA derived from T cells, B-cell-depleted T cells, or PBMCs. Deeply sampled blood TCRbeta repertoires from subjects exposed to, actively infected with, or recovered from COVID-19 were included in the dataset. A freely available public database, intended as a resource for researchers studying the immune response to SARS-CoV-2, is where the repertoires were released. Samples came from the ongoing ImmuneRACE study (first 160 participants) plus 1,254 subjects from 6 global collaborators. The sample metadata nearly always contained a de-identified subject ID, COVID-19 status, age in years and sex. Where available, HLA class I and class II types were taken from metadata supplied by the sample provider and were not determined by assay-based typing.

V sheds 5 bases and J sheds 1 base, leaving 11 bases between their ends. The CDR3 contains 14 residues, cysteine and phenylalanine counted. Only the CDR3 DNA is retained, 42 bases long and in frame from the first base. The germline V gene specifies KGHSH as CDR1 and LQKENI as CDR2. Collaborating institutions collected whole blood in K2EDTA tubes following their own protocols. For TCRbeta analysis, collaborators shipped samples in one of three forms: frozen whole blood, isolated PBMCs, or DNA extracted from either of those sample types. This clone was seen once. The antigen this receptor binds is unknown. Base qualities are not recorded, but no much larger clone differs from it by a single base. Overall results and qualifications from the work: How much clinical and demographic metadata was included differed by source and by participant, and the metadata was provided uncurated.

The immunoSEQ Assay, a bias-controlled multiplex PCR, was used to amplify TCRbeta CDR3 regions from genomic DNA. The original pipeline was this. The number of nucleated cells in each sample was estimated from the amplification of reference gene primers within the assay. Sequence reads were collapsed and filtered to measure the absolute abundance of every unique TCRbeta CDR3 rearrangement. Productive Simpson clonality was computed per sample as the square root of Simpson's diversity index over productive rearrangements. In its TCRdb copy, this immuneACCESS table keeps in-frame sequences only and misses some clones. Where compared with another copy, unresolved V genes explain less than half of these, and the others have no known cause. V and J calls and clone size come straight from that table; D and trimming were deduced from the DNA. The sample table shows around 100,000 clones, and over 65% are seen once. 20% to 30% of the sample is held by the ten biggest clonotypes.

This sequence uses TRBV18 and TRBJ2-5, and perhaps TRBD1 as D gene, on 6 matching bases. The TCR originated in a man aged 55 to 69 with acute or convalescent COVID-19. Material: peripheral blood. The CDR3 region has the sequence CASSIRDTQETQYF. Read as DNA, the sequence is TGTGCCAGCTCAATACGGGACACCCAAGAGACCCAGTACTTC.